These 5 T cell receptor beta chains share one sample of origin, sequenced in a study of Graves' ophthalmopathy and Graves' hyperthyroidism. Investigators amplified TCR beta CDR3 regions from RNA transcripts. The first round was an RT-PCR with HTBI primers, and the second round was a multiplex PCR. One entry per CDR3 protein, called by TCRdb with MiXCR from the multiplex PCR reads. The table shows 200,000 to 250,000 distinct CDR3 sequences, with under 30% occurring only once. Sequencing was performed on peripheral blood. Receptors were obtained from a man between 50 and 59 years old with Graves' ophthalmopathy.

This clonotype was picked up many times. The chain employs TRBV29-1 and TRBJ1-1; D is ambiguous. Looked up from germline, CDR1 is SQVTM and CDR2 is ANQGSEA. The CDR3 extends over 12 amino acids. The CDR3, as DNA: TGCAGTGGGGTAATGCAGAACACTGAAGCTTTCTTT. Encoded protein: CSGVMQNTEAFF.

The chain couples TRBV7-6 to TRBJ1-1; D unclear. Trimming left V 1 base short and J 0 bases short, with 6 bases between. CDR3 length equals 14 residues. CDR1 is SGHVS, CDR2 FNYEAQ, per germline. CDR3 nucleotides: TGTGCCAGCAGCTTAGTCCCGATGAACACTGAAGCTTTCTTT. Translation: CASSLVPMNTEAFF.

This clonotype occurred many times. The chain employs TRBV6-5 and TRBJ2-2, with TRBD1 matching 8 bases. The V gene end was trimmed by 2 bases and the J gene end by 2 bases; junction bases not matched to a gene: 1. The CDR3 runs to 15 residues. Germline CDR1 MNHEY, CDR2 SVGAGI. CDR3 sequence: CASSYGTGNTGELFF. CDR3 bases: TGTGCCAGCAGTTACGGGACAGGAAACACCGGGGAGCTGTTTTTT.

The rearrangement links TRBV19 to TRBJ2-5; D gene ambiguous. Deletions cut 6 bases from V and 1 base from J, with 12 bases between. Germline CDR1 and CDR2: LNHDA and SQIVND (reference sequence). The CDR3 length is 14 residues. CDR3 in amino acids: CASSAEGPQETQYF. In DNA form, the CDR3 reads TGTGCCAGTAGCGCCGAAGGGCCCCAAGAGACCCAGTACTTC.

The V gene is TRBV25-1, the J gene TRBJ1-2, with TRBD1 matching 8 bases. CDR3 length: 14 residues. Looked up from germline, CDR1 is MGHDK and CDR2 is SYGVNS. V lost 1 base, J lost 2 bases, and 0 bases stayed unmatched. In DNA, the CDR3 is TGTGCCAGCAGTGAATGGACAGGGAACTATGGCTACACCTTC. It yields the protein CASSEWTGNYGYTF.